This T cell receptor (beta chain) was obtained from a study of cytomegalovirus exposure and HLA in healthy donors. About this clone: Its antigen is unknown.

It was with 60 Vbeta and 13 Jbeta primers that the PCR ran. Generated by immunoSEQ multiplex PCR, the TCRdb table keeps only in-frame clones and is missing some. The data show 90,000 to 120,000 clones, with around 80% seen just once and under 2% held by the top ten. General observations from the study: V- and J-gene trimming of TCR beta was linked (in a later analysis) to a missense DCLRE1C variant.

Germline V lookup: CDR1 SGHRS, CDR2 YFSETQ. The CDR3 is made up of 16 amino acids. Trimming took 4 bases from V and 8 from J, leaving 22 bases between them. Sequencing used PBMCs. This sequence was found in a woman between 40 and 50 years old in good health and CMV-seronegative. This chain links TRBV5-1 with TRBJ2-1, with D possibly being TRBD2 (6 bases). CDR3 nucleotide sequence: TGCGCCAGCAGCAAACAAGGGACTCCACATAGGGATGAGCAGTTCTTC. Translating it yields CASSKQGTPHRDEQFF.